The 8 T cell receptor beta chains presented below share a single source sample, sequenced in a study of technical replicates of blood from several donors. TCRdb keeps only in-frame clones here, not all; method: immunoSEQ multiplex PCR. The table lists 55,000 to 60,000 clones, over 85% of them singletons, with less than 5.5% in the top ten. Sequencing used PBMCs. These receptors all stem from a human donor in good health. Some clones in this sample may be carry-over from other donors' samples.

This clone was seen once. This chain connects TRBV7-8 to TRBJ2-1, with D perhaps matching TRBD2 (6 bases). Looked up from germline, CDR1 is SGHVS and CDR2 is FQNEAQ. V shed 8 bases and J shed 8 bases, with 19 bases lying between them. There are 14 residues in the CDR3. CDR3: CASDWGGKLDEQFF. The CDR3 DNA is TGTGCCAGCGACTGGGGCGGGAAGTTGGATGAGCAGTTCTTC. The full variable domain, with the rest looked up from reference TRBV7-8 and TRBJ2-1, is GAGVSQSPRYKVAKRGQDVALRCDPISGHVSLFWYQQALGQGPEFLTYFQNEAQLDKSGLPSDRFFAERPEGSVSTLKIQRTQQEDSAVYLCASDWGGKLDEQFFGPGTRLTVL.

The chain couples TRBV27 to TRBJ2-1, with TRBD2 as a possible D gene (5 bases). CDR1 is MNHEY, CDR2 SMNVEV, per germline (reference sequence). The ends were cut back, 6 bases at V and 7 bases at J, with 16 bases in the middle. This CDR3 is built from 14 residues. In DNA form, the CDR3 reads TGTGCCAGCAGCCCGGGGAGAGCCGCGAATGAGCAGTTCTTC. Its protein is CASSPGRAANEQFF.

CDR3 in amino acids: CASSLPGLASGDEQFF. CDR3 bases: TGTGCCAGCAGCTTACCGGGACTAGCTTCAGGCGATGAGCAGTTCTTC. The chain combines TRBV5-6 with TRBJ2-1, with 9 bases identical to TRBD2. Germline loops: CDR1 SGHDT, CDR2 YYEEEE. The CDR3 consists of 16 residues. V lost 2 bases and J lost 8; bases outside the gene matches: 11.

The chain is built from TRBV9 and TRBJ2-5; no reliable D call. The germline gives CDR1 SGDLS, CDR2 YYNGEE. V lost 0 bases and J lost 1, with 7 bases in between. CDR3 length equals 14 residues. In nucleotides, the CDR3 is TGTGCCAGCAGCGTAGGTCCGTTCCAAGAGACCCAGTACTTC. Its protein is CASSVGPFQETQYF.

V and J are TRBV25-1 and TRBJ1-5; D may be TRBD1 (5 bases). Germline V gene data show CDR1 as MGHDK and CDR2 as SYGVNS. The CDR3 consists of 15 residues. V shed 1 base and J shed 7 bases, with 14 bases lying between them. DNA for the CDR3: TGTGCCAGCAGTGAATCCGGGGGACTCGGGCAGCCCCAGCATTTT. This gives the protein CASSESGGLGQPQHF.

J is TRBJ1-2 and V is TRBV29-1; D perhaps matches TRBD1 (5 bases). Trimming removed 4 bases at V and 5 bases at J, with 11 bases between. Germline V CDR1 and CDR2: SQVTM, ANQGSEA. This CDR3 region has 12 residues. CDR3 amino acids: CSVGGTDYGYTF. DNA for the CDR3: TGCAGCGTTGGCGGGACGGATTATGGCTACACCTTC.

The rearrangement uses TRBV2 and TRBJ1-2; tentative D call: TRBD1 (5 bases). The CDR3 totals 16 residues. From germline, CDR1 is SNHLY and CDR2 FYNNEI. V was pared by 0 bases and J by 2 bases, with 13 bases between. The chain's CDR3 is CASSEAAGGANYGYTF. The CDR3 nucleotides read TGTGCCAGCAGTGAAGCGGCTGGTGGGGCAAACTATGGCTACACCTTC.

The rearrangement joins TRBV5-6 to TRBJ2-7; 9 nucleotides align to TRBD2. This CDR3 is built from 14 residues. Germline CDR1 and CDR2: SGHDT and YYEEEE. The trim removed 4 bases at V and 5 bases at J, leaving 7 bases unmatched. CDR3 region: CASSPNSGSNEQYF. The CDR3 DNA reads as TGTGCCAGCAGCCCCAATAGCGGGAGTAACGAGCAGTACTTC.